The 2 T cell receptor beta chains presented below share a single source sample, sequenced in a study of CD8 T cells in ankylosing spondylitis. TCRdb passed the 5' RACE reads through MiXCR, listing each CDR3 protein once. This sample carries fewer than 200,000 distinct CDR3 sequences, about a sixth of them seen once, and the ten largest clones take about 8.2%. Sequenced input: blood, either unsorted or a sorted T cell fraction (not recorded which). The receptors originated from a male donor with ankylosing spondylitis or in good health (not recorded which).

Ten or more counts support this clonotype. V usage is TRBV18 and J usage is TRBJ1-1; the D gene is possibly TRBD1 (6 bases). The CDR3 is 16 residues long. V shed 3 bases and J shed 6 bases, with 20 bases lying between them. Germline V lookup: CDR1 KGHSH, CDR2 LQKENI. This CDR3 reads CASSPTGLPTSAEAFF. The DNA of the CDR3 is TGTGCCAGCTCACCGACAGGCCTCCCAACGTCAGCTGAAGCTTTCTTT.

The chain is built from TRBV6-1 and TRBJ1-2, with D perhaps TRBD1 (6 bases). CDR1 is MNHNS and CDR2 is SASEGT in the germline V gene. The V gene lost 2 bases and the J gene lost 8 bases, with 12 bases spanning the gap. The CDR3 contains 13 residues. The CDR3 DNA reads TGTGCCAGCAGTGAACACAGGGCTGGAGGCTACACCTTC. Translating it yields CASSEHRAGGYTF.